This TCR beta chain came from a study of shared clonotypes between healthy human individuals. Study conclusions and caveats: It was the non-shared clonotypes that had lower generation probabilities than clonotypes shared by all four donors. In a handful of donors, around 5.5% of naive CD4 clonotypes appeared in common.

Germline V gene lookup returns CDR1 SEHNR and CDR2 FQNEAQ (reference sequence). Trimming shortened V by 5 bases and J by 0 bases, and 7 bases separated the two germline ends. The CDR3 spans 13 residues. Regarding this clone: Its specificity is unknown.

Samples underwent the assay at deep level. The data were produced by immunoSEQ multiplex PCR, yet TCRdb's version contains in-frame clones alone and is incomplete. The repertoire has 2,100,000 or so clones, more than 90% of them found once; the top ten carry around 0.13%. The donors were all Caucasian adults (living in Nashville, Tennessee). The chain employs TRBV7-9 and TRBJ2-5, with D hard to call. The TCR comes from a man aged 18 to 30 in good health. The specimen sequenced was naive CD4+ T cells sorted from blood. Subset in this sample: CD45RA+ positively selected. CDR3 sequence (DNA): TGTGCCAGCAGCAACGCGAACCAAGAGACCCAGTACTTC. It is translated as CASSNANQETQYF.